Presented here are 15 T cell receptor beta chains from one specimen sequenced in a study of blood T cell repertoires in COVID-19. Assay: immunoSEQ multiplex PCR; the TCRdb copy retains only in-frame clones and omits some. The sample carries roughly 250,000 clones, around 86% recorded once. Sequenced: PBMCs or T cells enriched from blood (not recorded which). Receptors were obtained from a woman in her forties or fifties who had recovered from COVID-19.

The V call is TRBV30, the J call TRBJ2-7; 8 bases fit TRBD2. The CDR3 runs 16 residues. CDR1 is GTSNPN, CDR2 SVGIG, per germline (reference sequence). V lost 1 base, J lost 2 bases, and 10 bases stayed unmatched. The CDR3 here is CAWSDWERELPYEQYF. CDR3 in DNA: TGTGCCTGGAGTGATTGGGAGCGGGAGCTTCCCTACGAGCAGTACTTC.

The chain is built from TRBV5-6 and TRBJ2-7, with TRBD1 identical over 9 bases. This CDR3 region has 14 residues. The V segment lost 3 bases and the J segment 4 bases; nucleotides outside the gene matches: 5. CDR1 is SGHDT and CDR2 is YYEEEE in the germline V gene. The CDR3 spells CASSSGTGLYEQYF. The DNA for the CDR3 is TGTGCCAGCAGCTCCGGGACAGGGTTATACGAGCAGTACTTC. The full variable domain, its missing parts supplied by reference TRBV5-6 and TRBJ2-7, is DAGVTQSPTHLIKTRGQQVTLRCSPKSGHDTVSWYQQALGQGPQFIFQYYEEEERQRGNFPDRFSGHQFPNYSSELNVNALLLGDSALYLCASSSGTGLYEQYFGPGTRLTVT.

The rearrangement links TRBV2 to TRBJ1-5; D unclear. This CDR3 is 13 amino acids long. Per germline, CDR1 SNHLY and CDR2 FYNNEI. Trimming cost V 8 bases and J 6 bases, with 14 bases left between them. The CDR3 spells CASSTERVQPQHF. The CDR3 nucleotides are TGTGCCAGCTCTACGGAGCGGGTTCAGCCCCAGCATTTT.

The chain links TRBV5-1 to TRBJ2-3; the D gene is possibly TRBD1 (6 bases). The V gene's germline CDR1 is SGHRS and CDR2 YFSETQ. Trimming shortened V by 0 bases and J by 5 bases, and 13 bases separated the two germline ends. The CDR3 is 15 residues long. The CDR3 nucleotides are TGCGCCAGCAGCTTGGACTCTGGGGGCAGAGATACGCAGTATTTT. This codes for CASSLDSGGRDTQYF.

The V call is TRBV12-5, the J call TRBJ2-5, with 7 nucleotides matching TRBD2. The ends lost 6 bases at V and 4 bases at J; junction bases unmatched: 11. CDR3 length: 15 residues. CDR1 and CDR2 from the germline V gene are LGHNT and FRNRAP. In DNA, the CDR3 is TGTGCTAGTGGCCCTCCCCTACCGGGGGGAGAGACCCAGTACTTC. This sequence encodes CASGPPLPGGETQYF.

The chain joins TRBV5-1 to TRBJ2-2, with 7 bases fitting TRBD1. Germline V gene sequence: CDR1 SGHRS, CDR2 YFSETQ. The CDR3 loop spans 15 amino acids. The junction had 5 bases not matched to a gene; V was cut back by 4 bases and J by 2 bases. This chain's CDR3 is CASSPRTGNTGELFF. DNA for the CDR3: TGCGCCAGCAGCCCCCGGACAGGAAACACCGGGGAGCTGTTTTTT.

The sample holds one count of this clone. The rearrangement uses TRBV18 and TRBJ2-7, with 12 nucleotides matching TRBD2. V was clipped by 5 bases and J by 3 bases; unmatched bases: 5. CDR3 size: 15 residues. Germline-derived CDR1 and CDR2 are KGHSH and LQKENI. CDR3 residues: CASSATSGRIYEQYF. CDR3 nucleotides: TGTGCCAGCTCAGCAACTAGCGGGAGGATCTACGAGCAGTACTTC.

The CDR3 coding sequence is TGTGCCAGCAGCTTGTTGGCCAGGGAATCAATAGGCGCCGGGGAGCTGTTTTTT. Protein: CASSLLARESIGAGELFF. The rearrangement links TRBV5-5 to TRBJ2-2; perhaps TRBD1 as D (5 bases). The CDR3 runs 18 residues. Germline V CDR1 and CDR2: SGHKS, YYEKEE (reference sequence). V dropped 1 base and J dropped 6 bases, with 22 bases sitting between them.

This chain joins TRBV6-5 and TRBJ2-5; 10 bases align to TRBD1. The germline V gene encodes CDR1 MNHEY and CDR2 SVGAGI. This CDR3 spans 15 amino acids. V trimming: 6 bases; J trimming: 0 bases; junction bases outside the gene matches: 4. The CDR3 protein is CASSPGTGDQETQYF. The CDR3 region has the DNA TGTGCCAGCAGCCCCGGGACAGGGGACCAAGAGACCCAGTACTTC.

The rearrangement joins TRBV19 to TRBJ2-5; possibly TRBD2 for D (6 bases). Germline lookup yields CDR1 LNHDA and CDR2 SQIVND (reference sequence). The CDR3 has 14 amino acids. V was clipped by 6 bases and J by 1 base, with 12 bases between them. In nucleotides, the CDR3 is TGTGCCAGTAGCTTTTCGGGAGTCCAAGAGACCCAGTACTTC. Encoded protein: CASSFSGVQETQYF.

The chain recombines TRBV7-9 with TRBJ2-4; D unresolved. Trimming cost V 1 base and J 9 bases, with 7 bases left between them. CDR3 length: 12 amino acids. Germline lookup yields CDR1 SEHNR and CDR2 FQNEAQ (reference sequence). The CDR3 DNA follows: TGTGCCAGCAGCTTAGGAGAATCCATTCAGTACTTC. Encoded protein: CASSLGESIQYF.

The chain uses TRBV7-8 and TRBJ2-7, with TRBD1 as a possible D gene (6 bases). Trimming took 4 bases from V and 7 from J, leaving 14 bases between them. The germline V gene encodes CDR1 SGHVS and CDR2 FQNEAQ. The length of the CDR3 is 13 residues. The CDR3 loop is CASSSHTGLEQYF. CDR3 nucleotide sequence: TGTGCCAGCAGCTCCCACACAGGGCTTGAGCAGTACTTC.

V gene TRBV7-2 combines with J gene TRBJ2-1; 12 bases are shared with TRBD2. V was pared by 6 bases and J by 7 bases, with 10 bases of the junction left unmatched. Germline CDR1 and CDR2: SGHTA and FQGNSA. The CDR3 length is 16 residues. DNA of the CDR3: TGTGCCAGCAGATCAGACCTAGCGGGAGGGCGAAATGAGCAGTTCTTC. This translates into CASRSDLAGGRNEQFF. The whole variable domain, remainder taken from reference TRBV7-2 and TRBJ2-1, is GAGVSQSPSNKVTEKGKDVELRCDPISGHTALYWYRQSLGQGLEFLIYFQGNSAPDKSGLPSDRFSAERTGGSVSTLTIQRTQQEDSAVYLCASRSDLAGGRNEQFFGPGTRLTVL.

This rearrangement joins TRBV7-6 to TRBJ2-1, with 10 nucleotides matching TRBD2. J lost 9 bases, V lost 2 bases, and 4 bases had no gene match. The CDR3 covers 14 residues. Germline V gene data show CDR1 as SGHVS and CDR2 as FNYEAQ. CDR3 nucleotides: TGTGCCAGCAGCTTAACTAGCGGGATTACTGAGCAGTTCTTC. Its protein product is CASSLTSGITEQFF.

The J gene is TRBJ2-7, the V gene TRBV4-2, with TRBD1 matching over 7 bases. V shed 4 bases and J 7 bases; nucleotides not matched to a gene: 7. Germline values: CDR1 LGHNA, CDR2 YNFKEQ. The CDR3 is made up of 13 amino acids. The CDR3 DNA reads TGTGCCAGCAGCCCCCGGGACAGTATAGAGCAGTACTTC. Translating it yields CASSPRDSIEQYF.